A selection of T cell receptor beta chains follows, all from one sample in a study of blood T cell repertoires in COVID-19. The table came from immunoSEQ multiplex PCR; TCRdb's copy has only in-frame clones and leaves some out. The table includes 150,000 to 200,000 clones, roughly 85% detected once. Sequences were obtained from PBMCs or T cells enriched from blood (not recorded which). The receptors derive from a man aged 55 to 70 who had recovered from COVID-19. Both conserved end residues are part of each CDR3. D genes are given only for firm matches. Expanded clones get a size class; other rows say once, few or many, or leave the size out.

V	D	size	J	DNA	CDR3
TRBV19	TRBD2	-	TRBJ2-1	TGTGCCAGTGGGGGTACTAGCGGGGGTTACAATGAGCAGTTCTTC	CASGGTSGGYNEQFF
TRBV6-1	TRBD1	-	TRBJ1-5	TGTGCCAGCAGTGAAATTGAGGGGACAGCCTCTAGTGCAAATCAGCCCCAGCATTTT	CASSEIEGTASSANQPQHF
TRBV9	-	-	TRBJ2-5	TGTGCCAGCAGCGAGAGGGCGCAAGAGACCCAGTACTTC	CASSERAQETQYF
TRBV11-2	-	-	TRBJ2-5	TGTGCCAGCAGCCCCCCCCAGGGGACGGGCCAAGAGACCCAGTACTTC	CASSPPQGTGQETQYF
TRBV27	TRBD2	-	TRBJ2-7	TGTGCCAGCAGTTTATTCTCTAGCGGGGGAGACTACGAGCAGTACTTC	CASSLFSSGGDYEQYF
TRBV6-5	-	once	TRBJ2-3	TGTGCCAGCAGCCTTTCTACAGATACGCAGTATTTT	CASSLSTDTQYF
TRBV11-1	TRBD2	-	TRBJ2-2	TGTGCCAGCAGCTTGGCGGGAGTTCAAGCCGGGGAGCTGTTTTTT	CASSLAGVQAGELFF
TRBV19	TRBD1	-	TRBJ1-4	TGTGCCAGTAGCACACCGACAGGGGGTCATGAAAAACTGTTTTTT	CASSTPTGGHEKLFF
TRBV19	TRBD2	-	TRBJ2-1	TGTGCCAGCCCCGAGTCAGGATGGCGGGAGGAAAGGGCCCCTACGTATGAGCAGTTCTTC	CASPESGWREERAPTYEQFF
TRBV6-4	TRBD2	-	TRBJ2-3	TGTGCCAGCGCCACTAGCGGGAGCACAGATACGCAGTATTTT	CASATSGSTDTQYF
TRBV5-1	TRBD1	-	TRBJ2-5	TGCGCCAGCAGCTCCGGGACAGCAGGAGAGACCCAGTACTTC	CASSSGTAGETQYF
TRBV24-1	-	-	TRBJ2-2	TGTGCCACCAGTGATTTACGGGCGGGAACCGGGGAGCTGTTTTTT	CATSDLRAGTGELFF
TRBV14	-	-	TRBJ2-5	TGTGCCAGCAGCCACAGGGGAGTGCGGGAGACCCAGTACTTC	CASSHRGVRETQYF
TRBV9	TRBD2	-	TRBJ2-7	TGTGCCAGCAGCGTAGCTATGGTAGCGGGAGTAGGCGAGCAGTACTTC	CASSVAMVAGVGEQYF
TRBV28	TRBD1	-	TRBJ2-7	TGTGCCAGCAAGACCCCGGGACAGGGGGTTTACGAGCAGTACTTC	CASKTPGQGVYEQYF
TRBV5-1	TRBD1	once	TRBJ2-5	TGCGCCAGCAGTAGCCACGGACAGGGCGAAGAGACCCAGTACTTC	CASSSHGQGEETQYF
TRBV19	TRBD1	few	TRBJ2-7	TGTGCCAGTAGTAAGGTCAGGGGGCAGGACGAGCAGTACTTC	CASSKVRGQDEQYF
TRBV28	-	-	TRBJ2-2	TGTGCCAGCAGTTCTCCTCGGCGCGGGAACACCGGGGAGCTGTTTTTT	CASSSPRRGNTGELFF
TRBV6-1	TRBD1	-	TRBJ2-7	TGTGCCAGCAGTGAATGGGACAGGGGTACTGGATACGAGCAGTACTTC	CASSEWDRGTGYEQYF
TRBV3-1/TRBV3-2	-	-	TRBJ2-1	TGTGCCAGCAGCCCGGGTGGCAGGGGCGTAGGGGGCTCCTACAATGAGCAGTTCTTC	CASSPGGRGVGGSYNEQFF
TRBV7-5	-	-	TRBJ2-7	TGTGTCAGAAGCCCCGCCAATGGGACTTTAGGTAAAATGTCCTACGAGCAGTACTTC	CVRSPANGTLGKMSYEQYF
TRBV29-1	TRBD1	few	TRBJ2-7	TGCAGCGTTGTGGGACAGGGCACCACCTACGAGCAGTACTTC	CSVVGQGTTYEQYF
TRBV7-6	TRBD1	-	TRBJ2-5	TGTGCCAGCAGCTCCCCCGGACAGGGGGCAGGGACCCAGTACTTC	CASSSPGQGAGTQYF
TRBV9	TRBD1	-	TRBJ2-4	TGTGCCAGCAGCTCCGGGACAGGGGCGGCCAAAAACATTCAGTACTTC	CASSSGTGAAKNIQYF
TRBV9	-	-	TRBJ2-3	TGTGCCAGCAGCGTTTATAGCGGAAACACAGATACGCAGTATTTT	CASSVYSGNTDTQYF
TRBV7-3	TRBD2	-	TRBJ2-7	TGTGCCAGCAGCGTCGGGACTAGCGTAAATAACGAGCAGTACTTC	CASSVGTSVNNEQYF
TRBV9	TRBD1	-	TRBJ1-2	TGTGCCAGCAGCGTCCCGGGACAGTTGTATGGCTACACCTTC	CASSVPGQLYGYTF
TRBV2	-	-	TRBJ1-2	TGTGCCAGCCCGGCGGAGAGAGAGTACCTCCTGGGCTACACCTTC	CASPAEREYLLGYTF
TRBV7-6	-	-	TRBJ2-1	TGTGCCAGCAGCTTAGGGGCAACCAACAATGAGCAGTTCTTC	CASSLGATNNEQFF